This TCR beta chain derives from a study of T cell repertoires in cytomegalovirus infection. Overall study context: Recently identified HLA-C-restricted and well-studied HLA-B-restricted CMV epitopes were used. Indications of both CMV infection and matching HLA type were provided by public TCR beta signatures. The study's findings and limits: It was HLA-C-restricted CMV-specific TCR beta clonotypes that dominated the response ex vivo. Identification of carriers of CMV plus the relevant HLA was performed using cumulative public TCR beta family frequency.

Notes on this clonotype: The antigen remains undetermined.

The CDR3 has 16 residues. Trimming removed 5 bases at V and 4 bases at J, with 18 bases between. One entry per CDR3 protein, called by TCRdb with MiXCR from the reads. This sample has about 110,000 distinct CDR3 sequences, with 25% to 35% found just once. This TCR derives from a human donor in good health (CMV status not recorded). Some clones in this sample may be carry-over from other donors' samples. This sequence joins TRBV12-3 or TRBV12-4 and TRBJ1-5, with D possibly matching TRBD1 (6 bases). Sequencing was performed on CD8+ T cells from cultured PBMCs, taken from culture after CMV antigen stimulation. The CDR3 DNA follows: TGTGCCAGCAGTAACGACAGGCTGAAGGATAATCAGCCCCAGCATTTT. Its protein is CASSNDRLKDNQPQHF.